This entry lists 8 T cell receptor beta chains sequenced from one sample in a study of T-cell memory formation after mild COVID-19. Each CDR3 protein is one row after TCRdb ran MiXCR on the 5' RACE reads. The table has 50,000 or so distinct CDR3 sequences, 9.3% seen once. What was sequenced was PBMCs or a T cell subset sorted from them (not recorded which). These receptors originate from an adult woman who had mild COVID-19 (a few samples of this study predate the infection). Cell type and time point are not known.

This clonotype was detected many times. The chain is built from TRBV20-1 and TRBJ2-7, with a tentative D call TRBD1 (5 bases). Germline loops: CDR1 DFQATT, CDR2 SNEGSKA (reference sequence). V was cut by 2 bases and J by 7 bases, with 18 bases left in between. This CDR3 spans 14 amino acids. The CDR3 DNA reads as TGCAGTGCTAGATTGTGGGGCAAGGAGAGGGAGCAGTACTTC. Amino acid sequence: CSARLWGKEREQYF.

This clonotype appeared a few times. V usage is TRBV5-1 and J usage is TRBJ2-2, with a weak D call TRBD1 (6 bases). The CDR3 runs to 15 residues. Looked up from germline, CDR1 is SGHRS and CDR2 is YFSETQ. V dropped 3 bases and J dropped 0 bases, with 9 bases sitting between them. The CDR3 loop reads CASSWTDPNTGELFF. The CDR3 nucleotides read TGCGCCAGCAGCTGGACAGATCCGAACACCGGGGAGCTGTTTTTT.

Only a few counts were recorded for this clonotype. This chain links TRBV5-6 with TRBJ1-5; 10 nucleotides line up with TRBD1. The CDR3 has 19 amino acids. Germline values: CDR1 SGHDT, CDR2 YYEEEE. V trimming: 3 bases; J trimming: 2 bases; junction bases outside the gene matches: 14. CDR3 sequence reads: CASSSWVGRGQGRNQPQHF. CDR3 DNA sequence: TGTGCCAGCAGCTCCTGGGTCGGTAGGGGACAGGGGCGCAATCAGCCCCAGCATTTT.

This clonotype was observed at least ten times. This CDR3 reads CASSSSGTENTGELFF. The CDR3 DNA sequence: TGCGCCAGCAGCTCCTCCGGGACCGAGAACACCGGGGAGCTGTTTTTT. V and J are TRBV5-1 and TRBJ2-2; D assignment may be TRBD1 or TRBD2 (5 bases each). This CDR3 is built from 16 residues. Germline V gives CDR1 SGHRS, CDR2 YFSETQ. Trimming pared 3 bases from V and 1 base from J, leaving 13 bases between.

The genes are TRBV24-1 and TRBJ2-1; either TRBD1 or TRBD2 may supply D (5 bases each). The CDR3 loop spans 15 amino acids. CDR1 KGHDR and CDR2 SFDVKD come from the germline V gene. The V end lost 9 bases, the J end lost 0 bases, and 14 bases lay between the germline ends. The CDR3 loop reads CATAGTTSSYNEQFF. CDR3 in DNA: TGTGCCACCGCAGGGACCACAAGCTCCTACAATGAGCAGTTCTTC.

This clonotype showed up many times. The gene calls are TRBV12-3 or TRBV12-4 and TRBJ2-3; possibly TRBD2 for D (5 bases). The CDR3 consists of 14 residues. V lost 5 bases, J lost 5 bases, and 14 bases lay in between. CDR3: CASSPRGAGDTQYF. CDR3 DNA: TGTGCCAGCAGTCCCCGGGGAGCCGGAGATACGCAGTATTTT.

The sample holds a few counts of this clonotype. The DNA for the CDR3 is TGTGCCAGCGGACTAACCGGACAGGGGTCTTATGGCTACACCTTC. This translates into CASGLTGQGSYGYTF. This chain links TRBV6-1 with TRBJ1-2, with 9 positions matching TRBD1. Germline loops: CDR1 MNHNS, CDR2 SASEGT. V dropped 8 bases and J dropped 5; count of bases not matched to a gene: 12. This CDR3 has 15 residues.

This clonotype was observed a handful of times. The chain employs TRBV6-2 or TRBV6-3 and TRBJ1-4; D not certain. V was shortened by 6 bases and J by 8 bases, with 13 bases between the two germline ends. This CDR3 contains 13 residues. Germline V gene lookup returns CDR1 MNHEY and CDR2 SVGEGT. CDR3 nucleotide sequence: TGTGCCAGCAGGGACCCAGGCGCCGAAAAACTGTTTTTT. Translated, it gives CASRDPGAEKLFF.